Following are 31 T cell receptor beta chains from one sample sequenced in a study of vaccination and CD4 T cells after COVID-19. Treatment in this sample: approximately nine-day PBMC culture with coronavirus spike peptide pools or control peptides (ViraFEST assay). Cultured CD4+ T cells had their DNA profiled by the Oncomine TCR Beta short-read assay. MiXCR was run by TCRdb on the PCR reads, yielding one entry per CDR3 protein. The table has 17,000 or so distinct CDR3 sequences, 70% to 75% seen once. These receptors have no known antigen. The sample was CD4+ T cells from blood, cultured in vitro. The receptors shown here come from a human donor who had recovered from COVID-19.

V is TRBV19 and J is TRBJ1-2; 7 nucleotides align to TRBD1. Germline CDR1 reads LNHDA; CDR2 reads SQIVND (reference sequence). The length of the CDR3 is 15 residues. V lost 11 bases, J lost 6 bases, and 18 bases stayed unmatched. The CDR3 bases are TGTGCCGTTAGGGGGCCAGCCAGACAATTTGATGGCTACACCTTC. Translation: CAVRGPARQFDGYTF.

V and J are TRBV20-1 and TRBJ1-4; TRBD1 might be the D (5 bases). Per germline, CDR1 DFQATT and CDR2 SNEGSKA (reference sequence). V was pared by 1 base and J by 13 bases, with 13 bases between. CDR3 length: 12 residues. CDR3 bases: TGCAGTGCTAGAGTGGGGGGTGGTGCACTGTTTTTT. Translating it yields CSARVGGGALFF.

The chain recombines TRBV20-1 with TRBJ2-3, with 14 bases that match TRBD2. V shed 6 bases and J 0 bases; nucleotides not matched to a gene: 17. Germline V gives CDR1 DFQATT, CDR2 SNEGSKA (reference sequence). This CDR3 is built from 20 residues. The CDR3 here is CSARTQTSGRAAGSTDTQYF. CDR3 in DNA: TGCAGTGCCAGAACCCAGACTAGCGGGAGGGCCGCGGGGAGCACAGATACGCAGTATTTT.

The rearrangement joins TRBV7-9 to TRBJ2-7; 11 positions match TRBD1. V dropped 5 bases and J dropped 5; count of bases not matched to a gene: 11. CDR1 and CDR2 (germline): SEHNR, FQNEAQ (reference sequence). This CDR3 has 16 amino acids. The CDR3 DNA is TGTGCCAGCAGCAAAAGAAAGGGACAGGGGGTCGACGAGCAGTACTTC. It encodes CASSKRKGQGVDEQYF.

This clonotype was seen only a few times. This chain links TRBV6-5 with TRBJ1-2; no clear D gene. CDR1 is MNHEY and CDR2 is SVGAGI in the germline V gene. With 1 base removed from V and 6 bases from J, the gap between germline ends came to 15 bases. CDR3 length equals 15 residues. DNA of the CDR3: TGTGCCAGCAGTTACTGGTCGGATTTAAGGGATGGCTACACCTTC. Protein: CASSYWSDLRDGYTF.

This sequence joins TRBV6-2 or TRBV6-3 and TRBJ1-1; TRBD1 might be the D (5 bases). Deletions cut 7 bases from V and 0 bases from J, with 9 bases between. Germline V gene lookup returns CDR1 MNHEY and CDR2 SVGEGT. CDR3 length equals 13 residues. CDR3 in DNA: TGTGCCAGCACAGGGTTCATGAACACTGAAGCTTTCTTT. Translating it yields CASTGFMNTEAFF.

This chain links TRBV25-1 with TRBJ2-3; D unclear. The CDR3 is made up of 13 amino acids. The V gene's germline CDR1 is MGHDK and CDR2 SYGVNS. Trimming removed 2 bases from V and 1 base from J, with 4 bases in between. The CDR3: CASSEGGTDTQYF. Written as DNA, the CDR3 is TGTGCCAGCAGTGAAGGGGGCACAGATACGCAGTATTTT.

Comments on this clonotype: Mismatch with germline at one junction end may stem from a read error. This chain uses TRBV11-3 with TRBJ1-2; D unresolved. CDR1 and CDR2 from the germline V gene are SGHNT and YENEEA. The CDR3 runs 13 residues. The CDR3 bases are TGTGCCAGCAGCTCACCGAGGACCTATGGCCACACCTTC. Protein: CASSSPRTYGHTF. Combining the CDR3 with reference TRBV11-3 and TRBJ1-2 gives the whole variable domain EAGVVQSPRYKIIEKKQPVAFWCNPISGHNTLYWYLQNLGQGPELLIRYENEEAVDDSQLPKDRFSAERLKGVDSTLKIQPAELGDSAVYLCASSSPRTYGHTFGSGTRLTVV.

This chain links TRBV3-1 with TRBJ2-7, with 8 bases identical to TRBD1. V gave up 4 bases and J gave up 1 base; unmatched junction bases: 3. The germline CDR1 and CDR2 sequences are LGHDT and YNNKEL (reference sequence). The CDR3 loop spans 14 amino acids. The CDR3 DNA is TGTGCCAGCAGCCGACAGGGGCAGTCCTACGAGCAGTACTTC. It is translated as CASSRQGQSYEQYF.

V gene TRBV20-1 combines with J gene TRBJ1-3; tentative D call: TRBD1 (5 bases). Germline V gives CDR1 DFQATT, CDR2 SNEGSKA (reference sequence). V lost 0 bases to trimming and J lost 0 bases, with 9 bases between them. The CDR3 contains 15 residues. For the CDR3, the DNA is TGCAGTGCTAGAGATGGACATACCTCTGGAAACACCATATATTTT. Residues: CSARDGHTSGNTIYF.

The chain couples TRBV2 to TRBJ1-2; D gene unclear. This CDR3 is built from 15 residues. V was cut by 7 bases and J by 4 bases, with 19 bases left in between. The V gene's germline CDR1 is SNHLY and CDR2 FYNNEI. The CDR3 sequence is CASTLRALNTYGYTF. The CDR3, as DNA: TGTGCCAGCACCCTTAGGGCCCTGAACACCTATGGCTACACCTTC.

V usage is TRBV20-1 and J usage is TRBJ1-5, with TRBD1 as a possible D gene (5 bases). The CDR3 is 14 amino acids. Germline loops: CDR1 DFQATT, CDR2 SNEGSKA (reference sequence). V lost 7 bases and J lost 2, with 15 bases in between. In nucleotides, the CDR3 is TGCAGTGTAACTCCGGGGGGAGGCAATCAGCCCCAGCATTTT. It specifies CSVTPGGGNQPQHF.

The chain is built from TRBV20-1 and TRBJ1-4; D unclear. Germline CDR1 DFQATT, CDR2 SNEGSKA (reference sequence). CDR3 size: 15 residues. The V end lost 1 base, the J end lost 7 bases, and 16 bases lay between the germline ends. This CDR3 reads CSARGTSVRGEKLFF. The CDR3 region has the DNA TGCAGTGCTAGAGGGACCTCAGTCCGAGGTGAAAAACTGTTTTTT.

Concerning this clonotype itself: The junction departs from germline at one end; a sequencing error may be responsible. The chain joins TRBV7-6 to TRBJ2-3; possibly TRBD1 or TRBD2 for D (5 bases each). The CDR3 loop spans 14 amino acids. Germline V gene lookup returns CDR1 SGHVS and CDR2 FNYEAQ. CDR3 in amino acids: CASSPTGTTDTQYF. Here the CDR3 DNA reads TGTGCTAGCAGCCCAACCGGGACCACAGATACGCAGTATTTT.

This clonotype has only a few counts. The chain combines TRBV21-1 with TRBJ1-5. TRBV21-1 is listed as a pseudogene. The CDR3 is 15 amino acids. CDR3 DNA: TGTGCCAGCAGCAAAGGGTTAAAGAGCTGGCAGCCCCAGCATTTT. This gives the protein CASSKGLKSWQPQHF.

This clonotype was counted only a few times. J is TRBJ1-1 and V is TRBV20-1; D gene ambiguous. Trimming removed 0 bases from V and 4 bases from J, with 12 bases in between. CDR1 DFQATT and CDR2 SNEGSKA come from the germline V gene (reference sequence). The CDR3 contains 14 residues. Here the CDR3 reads CSARDQSRGTEAFF. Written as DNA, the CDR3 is TGCAGTGCTAGAGATCAATCAAGAGGCACTGAAGCTTTCTTT.

The CDR3 spells CSASDTRRGGTDTQYF. Written as DNA, the CDR3 is TGCAGTGCTAGCGACACGCGGCGGGGGGGCACAGATACGCAGTATTTT. The V gene is TRBV20-1, the J gene TRBJ2-3; 8 nucleotides align to TRBD2. Trimming removed 3 bases from V and 1 base from J; junction bases left unmatched: 9. This CDR3 has 16 amino acids. Germline lookup yields CDR1 DFQATT and CDR2 SNEGSKA (reference sequence).

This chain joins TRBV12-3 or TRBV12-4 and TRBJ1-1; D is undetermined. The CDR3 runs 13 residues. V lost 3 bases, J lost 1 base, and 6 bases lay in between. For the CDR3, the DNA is TGTGCCAGCAGTTTGGGCGGGAACACTGAAGCTTTCTTT. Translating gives CASSLGGNTEAFF.

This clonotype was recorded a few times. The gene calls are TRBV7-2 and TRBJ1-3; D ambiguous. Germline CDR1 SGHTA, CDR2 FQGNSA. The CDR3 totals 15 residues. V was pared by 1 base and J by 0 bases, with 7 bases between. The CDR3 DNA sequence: TGTGCCAGCAGCTTAGGGGAGGCCTCTGGAAACACCATATATTTT. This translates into CASSLGEASGNTIYF.

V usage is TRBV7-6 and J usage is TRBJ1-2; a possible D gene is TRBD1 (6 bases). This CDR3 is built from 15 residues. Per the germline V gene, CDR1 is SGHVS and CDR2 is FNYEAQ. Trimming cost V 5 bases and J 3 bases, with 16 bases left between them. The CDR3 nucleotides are TGTGCCAGCAGCGCAGGGGTTCGGGAGGACTATGGCTACACCTTC. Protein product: CASSAGVREDYGYTF.

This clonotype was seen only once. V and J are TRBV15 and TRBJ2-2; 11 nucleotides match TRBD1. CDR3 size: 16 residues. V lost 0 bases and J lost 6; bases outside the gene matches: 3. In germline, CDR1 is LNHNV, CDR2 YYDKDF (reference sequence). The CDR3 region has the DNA TGTGCCACCAGCAGAGACCCGGGACAGGGGGCCGGGGAGCTGTTTTTT. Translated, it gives CATSRDPGQGAGELFF.

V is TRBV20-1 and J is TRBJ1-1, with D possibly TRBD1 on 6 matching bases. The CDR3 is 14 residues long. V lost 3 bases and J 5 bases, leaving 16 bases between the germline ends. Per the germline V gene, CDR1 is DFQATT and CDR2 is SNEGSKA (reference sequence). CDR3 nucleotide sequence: TGCAGTGCTAGGGCCCTGGGGGGGCTGACTGAAGCTTTCTTT. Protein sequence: CSARALGGLTEAFF.

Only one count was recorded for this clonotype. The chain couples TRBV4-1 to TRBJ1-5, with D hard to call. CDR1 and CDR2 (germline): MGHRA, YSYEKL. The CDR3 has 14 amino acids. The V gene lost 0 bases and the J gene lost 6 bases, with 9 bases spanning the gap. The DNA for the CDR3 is TGCGCCAGCAGCCAAGAGGGCGGCGGTCAGCCCCAGCATTTT. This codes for CASSQEGGGQPQHF.

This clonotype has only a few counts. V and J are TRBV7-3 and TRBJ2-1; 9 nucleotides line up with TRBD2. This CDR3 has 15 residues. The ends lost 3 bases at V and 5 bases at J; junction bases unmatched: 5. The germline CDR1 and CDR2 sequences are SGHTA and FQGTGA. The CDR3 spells CASSFSSGRNNEQFF. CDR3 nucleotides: TGTGCCAGCAGCTTTTCCAGCGGGAGGAACAATGAGCAGTTCTTC.

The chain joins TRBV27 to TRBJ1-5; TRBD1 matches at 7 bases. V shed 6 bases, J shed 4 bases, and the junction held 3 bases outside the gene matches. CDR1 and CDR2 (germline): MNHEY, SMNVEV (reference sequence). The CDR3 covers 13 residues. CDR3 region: CASRGQLNQPQHF. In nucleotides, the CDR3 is TGTGCCAGCAGGGGACAGCTAAATCAGCCCCAGCATTTT.

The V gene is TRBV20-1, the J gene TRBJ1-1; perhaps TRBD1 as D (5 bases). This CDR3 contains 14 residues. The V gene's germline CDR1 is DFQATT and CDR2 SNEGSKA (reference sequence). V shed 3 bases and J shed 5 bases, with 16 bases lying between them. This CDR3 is CSASGPGGGTEAFF. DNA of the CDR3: TGCAGTGCTAGTGGCCCTGGGGGGGGAACTGAAGCTTTCTTT.

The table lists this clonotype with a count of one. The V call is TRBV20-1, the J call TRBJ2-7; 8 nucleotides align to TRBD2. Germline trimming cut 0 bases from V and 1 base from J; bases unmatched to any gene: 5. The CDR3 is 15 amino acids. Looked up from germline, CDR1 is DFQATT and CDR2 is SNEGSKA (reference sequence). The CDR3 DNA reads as TGCAGTGCTAGAGAACCGCGGGGGGTTTCCTACGAGCAGTACTTC. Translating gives CSAREPRGVSYEQYF.

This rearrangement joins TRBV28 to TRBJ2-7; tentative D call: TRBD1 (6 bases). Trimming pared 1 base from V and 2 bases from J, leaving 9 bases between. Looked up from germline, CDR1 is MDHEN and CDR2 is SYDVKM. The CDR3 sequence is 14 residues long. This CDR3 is CASSLSGVPYEQYF. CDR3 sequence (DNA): TGTGCCAGCAGTTTATCAGGGGTCCCCTACGAGCAGTACTTC.

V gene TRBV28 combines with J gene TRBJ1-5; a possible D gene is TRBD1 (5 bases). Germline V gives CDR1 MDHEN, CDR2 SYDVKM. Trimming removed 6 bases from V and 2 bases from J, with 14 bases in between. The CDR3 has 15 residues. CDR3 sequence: CASSYQGGGNQPQHF. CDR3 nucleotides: TGTGCCAGCAGCTATCAGGGTGGTGGCAATCAGCCCCAGCATTTT.

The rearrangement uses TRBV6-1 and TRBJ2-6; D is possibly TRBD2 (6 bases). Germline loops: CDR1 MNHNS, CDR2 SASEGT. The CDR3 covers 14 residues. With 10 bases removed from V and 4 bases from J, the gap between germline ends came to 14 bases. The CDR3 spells CATSGTWGANVLTF. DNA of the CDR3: TGTGCCACGTCAGGGACTTGGGGGGCCAACGTCCTGACTTTC.

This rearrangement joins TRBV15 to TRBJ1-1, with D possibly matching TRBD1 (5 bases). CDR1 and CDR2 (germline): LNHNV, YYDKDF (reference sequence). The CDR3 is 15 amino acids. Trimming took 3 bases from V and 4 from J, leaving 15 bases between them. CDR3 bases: TGTGCCACCAGCAGGGAGAGGTACGGGGGCACTGAAGCTTTCTTT. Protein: CATSRERYGGTEAFF.